Shown below are 29 T cell receptor beta chains from a single sample sequenced in a study of PD-L1 blockade in urothelial cancer. The assay was immunoSEQ multiplex PCR, and TCRdb's table has in-frame clones only and misses some. The sample consists of 35,000 to 45,000 clones, roughly 80% of them appearing once. This sample's time point: peripheral blood 6 weeks after treatment start. The sample in question was PBMCs, obtained around atezolizumab (anti-PD-L1) treatment. The receptors originated from a man between 60 and 75 years old with urothelial cancer.

V usage is TRBV6-5 and J usage is TRBJ2-1; 12 nucleotides align to TRBD2. Germline lookup yields CDR1 MNHEY and CDR2 SVGAGI. The CDR3 loop spans 15 amino acids. V was clipped by 2 bases and J by 5 bases; unmatched bases: 1. The chain's CDR3 is CASSYTSGGHNEQFF. The CDR3 DNA reads TGTGCCAGCAGTTACACTAGCGGGGGGCACAATGAGCAGTTCTTC.

The chain has TRBV7-6 and TRBJ1-4; D is uncertain. Between the trimmed V and J ends, which lost 1 base and 0 bases, there was a span of 6 bases. Germline CDR1 reads SGHVS; CDR2 reads FNYEAQ. The CDR3 has 15 residues. The CDR3, as DNA: TGTGCCAGCAGCTTAGAGGCGGCAACTAATGAAAAACTGTTTTTT. It codes for CASSLEAATNEKLFF.

This sequence joins TRBV11-3 and TRBJ2-2; D perhaps matches TRBD1 (6 bases). The CDR3 loop spans 13 amino acids. V shed 4 bases and J shed 5 bases, with 8 bases lying between them. Germline V gene sequence: CDR1 SGHNT, CDR2 YENEEA. In DNA form, the CDR3 reads TGTGCCAGCAGCTCCCAGGGGACCGGGGAGCTGTTTTTT. Its protein is CASSSQGTGELFF.

The genes are TRBV28 and TRBJ2-6; D not certain. The germline V and J ends were trimmed by 3 bases and 4 bases, with 10 bases remaining between them. This CDR3 contains 15 residues. Per the germline V gene, CDR1 is MDHEN and CDR2 is SYDVKM. CDR3: CASSLDATGANVLTF. The CDR3 DNA reads as TGTGCCAGCAGTTTGGATGCGACAGGGGCCAACGTCCTGACTTTC.

CDR3 amino acids: CASSPGSEVGEKLFF. CDR3 in DNA: TGTGCCAGCTCACCAGGGTCGGAGGTGGGTGAAAAACTGTTTTTT. V usage is TRBV18 and J usage is TRBJ1-4; D uncertain. V was clipped by 2 bases and J by 7 bases, with 14 bases between them. The CDR3 sequence is 15 residues long. Germline CDR1 KGHSH, CDR2 LQKENI.

The V and J genes are TRBV2 and TRBJ1-6; D gene unclear. The CDR3 totals 13 residues. V was cut by 9 bases and J by 3 bases, with 9 bases left in between. Germline V gene data show CDR1 as SNHLY and CDR2 as FYNNEI. The CDR3 sequence is CARNRGYNSPLHF. CDR3 DNA sequence: TGTGCCAGGAACCGGGGCTATAATTCACCCCTCCACTTT.

The J gene is TRBJ2-2, the V gene TRBV18; TRBD2 aligns across 10 bases. Germline CDR1 reads KGHSH; CDR2 reads LQKENI. The CDR3 length is 15 residues. The V segment lost 5 bases and the J segment 5 bases; nucleotides outside the gene matches: 5. CDR3 sequence reads: CASSTSGAGTGELFF. The DNA of the CDR3 is TGTGCCAGCTCAACTAGCGGGGCCGGGACCGGGGAGCTGTTTTTT.

This clone was counted between two and nine times. The J gene is TRBJ1-1, the V gene TRBV18; 9 bases are a match to TRBD1. From germline, CDR1 is KGHSH and CDR2 LQKENI. Trimming removed 3 bases from V and 4 bases from J; junction bases left unmatched: 9. The CDR3 length is 16 residues. In nucleotides, the CDR3 is TGTGCCAGCTCACCCCCGGGACAGGGTGGTATCACTGAAGCTTTCTTT. It is translated as CASSPPGQGGITEAFF.

The chain combines TRBV30 with TRBJ2-1; D may be TRBD2 (5 bases). Germline-derived CDR1 and CDR2 are GTSNPN and SVGIG (reference sequence). V was cut by 0 bases and J by 10 bases, with 13 bases left in between. The CDR3 runs 13 residues. CDR3 residues: CAWSVGDEGEQFF. The CDR3 nucleotides read TGTGCCTGGAGTGTCGGGGATGAGGGCGAGCAGTTCTTC.

V is TRBV5-4 and J is TRBJ2-7; 10 nucleotides agree with TRBD2. With 3 bases clipped from V and 2 bases from J, the junction kept 11 bases outside the gene matches. The CDR3 is made up of 17 amino acids. Germline V gives CDR1 SGHNT, CDR2 YYREEE (reference sequence). The CDR3 is CASSSGGAGLAAYEQYF. CDR3 coding DNA: TGTGCCAGCAGCTCAGGGGGCGCAGGACTAGCGGCCTACGAGCAGTACTTC. The full variable domain, completed using reference TRBV5-4 and TRBJ2-7, is ETGVTQSPTHLIKTRGQQVTLRCSSQSGHNTVSWYQQALGQGPQFIFQYYREEENGRGNFPPRFSGLQFPNYSSELNVNALELDDSALYLCASSSGGAGLAAYEQYFGPGTRLTVT.

The rearrangement links TRBV2 to TRBJ1-2; 8 bases are shared with TRBD1. The CDR3 is made up of 14 amino acids. V lost 4 bases to trimming and J lost 2 bases; unmatched junction nucleotides: 3. Germline loops: CDR1 SNHLY, CDR2 FYNNEI. CDR3 protein: CASSVDRGNYGYTF. The CDR3 nucleotides read TGTGCCAGCAGTGTTGACAGGGGCAACTATGGCTACACCTTC.

This chain joins TRBV2 and TRBJ1-2; TRBD1 might be the D (6 bases). CDR1 and CDR2 (germline): SNHLY, FYNNEI. The V end was cut by 5 bases, the J end by 0 bases, with 13 bases between. The CDR3 consists of 15 residues. This CDR3 reads CASSNEGEANYGYTF. CDR3 DNA sequence: TGTGCCAGCAGTAACGAGGGGGAAGCTAACTATGGCTACACCTTC.

The V gene is TRBV2, the J gene TRBJ2-7; 7 positions match TRBD1. The CDR3 contains 16 residues. Germline V gene lookup returns CDR1 SNHLY and CDR2 FYNNEI. The ends lost 7 bases at V and 6 bases at J; junction bases unmatched: 18. CDR3 nucleotide sequence: TGTGCCAGCAAATCGAGTATACCGGGACAGAAATTCGAGCAGTACTTC. This translates into CASKSSIPGQKFEQYF. Variable domain in full (rest from reference TRBV2 and TRBJ2-7): EPEVTQTPSHQVTQMGQEVILRCVPISNHLYFYWYRQILGQKVEFLVSFYNNEISEKSEIFDDQFSVERPDGSNFTLKIRSTKLEDSAMYFCASKSSIPGQKFEQYFGPGTRLTVT.

This clone was detected only a few times. Here the CDR3 reads CASRSLGQGFSNTIYF. Here the CDR3 DNA reads TGTGCCAGCAGGTCTTTGGGACAGGGGTTCTCAAACACCATATATTTT. This chain uses TRBV27 with TRBJ1-3; TRBD1 matches 10 bases. Germline values: CDR1 MNHEY, CDR2 SMNVEV (reference sequence). With V trimmed by 6 bases and J by 6 bases, 11 bases remained unmatched. This CDR3 has 16 amino acids.

The chain employs TRBV5-6 and TRBJ1-5; 8 bases line up with TRBD1. The CDR3 has 15 residues. The V gene end was trimmed by 6 bases and the J gene end by 4 bases; junction bases not matched to a gene: 9. Germline loops: CDR1 SGHDT, CDR2 YYEEEE. The CDR3 loop reads CASTRGTGINQPQHF. DNA for the CDR3: TGTGCCAGCACCCGGGGGACAGGAATAAATCAGCCCCAGCATTTT.

The chain has TRBV5-4 and TRBJ2-5, with TRBD2 matching 15 bases. With 4 bases clipped from V and 4 bases from J, the junction kept 5 bases outside the gene matches. CDR3 length: 16 residues. Germline V gives CDR1 SGHNT, CDR2 YYREEE (reference sequence). For the CDR3, the DNA is TGTGCCAGCAGCAGGACTAGCGGGGGGGCCCGAGAGACCCAGTACTTC. It translates to CASSRTSGGARETQYF.

This clone was recorded only once. The chain joins TRBV11-2 to TRBJ1-4; 9 bases map to TRBD1. The CDR3 has 16 residues. V dropped 7 bases and J dropped 4; count of bases not matched to a gene: 10. Germline V gene data show CDR1 as SGHAT and CDR2 as FQNNGV. The CDR3, as DNA: TGTGCCAGCAACCAAAGAGCGGGACAGGGTAATGAAAAACTGTTTTTT. Translated: CASNQRAGQGNEKLFF.

The chain links TRBV19 to TRBJ1-2; D is unclear. Trimming took 3 bases from V and 5 from J, leaving 22 bases between them. CDR1 is LNHDA and CDR2 is SQIVND in the germline V gene (reference sequence). There are 17 residues in the CDR3. CDR3 nucleotide sequence: TGTGCCAGTAGTATCTCCGCCCCCCGAGAGGGATGGTATGGCTACACCTTC. Its translation: CASSISAPREGWYGYTF.

The chain couples TRBV5-4 to TRBJ2-1; possibly TRBD1 for D (6 bases). The CDR3 covers 14 residues. V was pared by 0 bases and J by 2 bases, with 6 bases between. Germline V gene lookup returns CDR1 SGHNT and CDR2 YYREEE (reference sequence). CDR3: CASSLEGAYNEQFF. For the CDR3, the DNA is TGTGCCAGCAGCTTGGAGGGGGCCTACAATGAGCAGTTCTTC.

CDR3: CASSPNPMTSGGSYEQYF. CDR3 DNA sequence: TGCGCCAGCAGCCCCAACCCCATGACTAGCGGGGGTTCCTACGAGCAGTACTTC. The genes are TRBV4-1 and TRBJ2-7; 12 bases line up with TRBD2. The germline V gene has CDR1 MGHRA and CDR2 YSYEKL. The CDR3 loop spans 18 amino acids. Trimming at V came to 4 bases and at J to 1 base, leaving 11 bases not matched to a gene.

The chain recombines TRBV11-2 with TRBJ2-5; the D gene is possibly TRBD2 (7 bases). There are 16 residues in the CDR3. V was pared by 6 bases and J by 4 bases, with 21 bases between. Germline values: CDR1 SGHAT, CDR2 FQNNGV. The CDR3 loop is CASRPWGGRVGETQYF. CDR3 coding DNA: TGTGCCAGCAGACCCTGGGGGGGCCGGGTTGGAGAGACCCAGTACTTC. Together with reference TRBV11-2 and TRBJ2-5, the CDR3 gives the full variable domain: EAGVAQSPRYKIIEKRQSVAFWCNPISGHATLYWYQQILGQGPKLLIQFQNNGVVDDSQLPKDRFSAERLKGVDSTLKIQPAKLEDSAVYLCASRPWGGRVGETQYFGPGTRLLVL.

This rearrangement joins TRBV5-1 to TRBJ1-2; D is undetermined. The CDR3 extends over 15 amino acids. The germline gives CDR1 SGHRS, CDR2 YFSETQ. V was shortened by 0 bases and J by 4 bases, with 13 bases between the two germline ends. The CDR3 is CASSLGEGIAYGYTF. CDR3 DNA: TGCGCCAGCAGCTTGGGCGAGGGAATAGCCTATGGCTACACCTTC. The full variable domain, with the rest looked up from reference TRBV5-1 and TRBJ1-2, is KAGVTQTPRYLIKTRGQQVTLSCSPISGHRSVSWYQQTPGQGLQFLFEYFSETQRNKGNFPGRFSGRQFSNSRSEMNVSTLELGDSALYLCASSLGEGIAYGYTFGSGTRLTVV.

The rearrangement joins TRBV18 to TRBJ2-7, with no clear D. Germline V gives CDR1 KGHSH, CDR2 LQKENI. Trimming stripped 4 bases from V and 0 bases from J, with 16 bases between. The CDR3 is made up of 16 amino acids. CDR3 amino acids: CASSLRAHRSSYEQYF. CDR3 DNA: TGTGCCAGCTCACTTAGAGCTCATAGGAGCTCCTACGAGCAGTACTTC.

The chain joins TRBV27 to TRBJ2-7; 10 nucleotides match TRBD1. This CDR3 is built from 15 residues. Trimming removed 3 bases from V and 4 bases from J; junction bases left unmatched: 6. Germline CDR1 MNHEY, CDR2 SMNVEV (reference sequence). CDR3 loop: CASSFSDRGTYEQYF. CDR3 sequence (DNA): TGTGCCAGCAGTTTTTCGGACAGGGGGACTTACGAGCAGTACTTC.

The chain joins TRBV9 to TRBJ1-4; 7 bases align to TRBD1. Germline V lookup: CDR1 SGDLS, CDR2 YYNGEE. The trim removed 4 bases at V and 5 bases at J, leaving 8 bases unmatched. The CDR3 length is 15 residues. Here the CDR3 reads CASSRLGTENEKLFF. In nucleotides, the CDR3 is TGTGCCAGCAGCCGCCTCGGGACAGAGAATGAAAAACTGTTTTTT. The full variable domain, rest sourced from reference TRBV9 and TRBJ1-4, is DSGVTQTPKHLITATGQRVTLRCSPRSGDLSVYWYQQSLDQGLQFLIQYYNGEERAKGNILERFSAQQFPDLHSELNLSSLELGDSALYFCASSRLGTENEKLFFGSGTQLSVL.

This rearrangement joins TRBV19 to TRBJ1-5, with 10 bases matching TRBD1. The length of the CDR3 is 17 residues. The V gene's germline CDR1 is LNHDA and CDR2 SQIVND (reference sequence). V shed 4 bases and J 3 bases; nucleotides not matched to a gene: 9. The CDR3 DNA reads TGTGCCAGTAGTAACTGGGACAGGGGAGGTGCCAATCAGCCCCAGCATTTT. Its protein is CASSNWDRGGANQPQHF.

The V and J genes are TRBV4-1 and TRBJ2-3; weak D call: TRBD2 (6 bases). V was shortened by 5 bases and J by 2 bases, with 14 bases between the two germline ends. The germline V gene encodes CDR1 MGHRA and CDR2 YSYEKL. This CDR3 is built from 15 residues. CDR3: CASSTRDFYTDTQYF. In DNA, the CDR3 is TGCGCCAGCAGCACCCGGGACTTCTACACAGATACGCAGTATTTT.

The gene calls are TRBV11-2 and TRBJ2-1; 9 bases map to TRBD1. Looked up from germline, CDR1 is SGHAT and CDR2 is FQNNGV. J was trimmed by 9 bases and V by 7 bases; bases with no gene match: 16. The CDR3 extends over 16 amino acids. The CDR3 sequence: CASTQRWGQGLSEQFF. DNA for the CDR3: TGTGCCAGCACCCAACGTTGGGGACAGGGACTTAGTGAGCAGTTCTTC.

This clone came up once. The J gene is TRBJ1-4, the V gene TRBV6-1; 7 positions agree with TRBD1. V was clipped by 3 bases and J by 8 bases; unmatched bases: 9. CDR1 and CDR2 (germline): MNHNS, SASEGT. This CDR3 has 15 amino acids. CDR3 sequence (DNA): TGTGCCAGCAGTGATGGGGCAGGGGGTAGGGAAAAACTGTTTTTT. This gives the protein CASSDGAGGREKLFF.